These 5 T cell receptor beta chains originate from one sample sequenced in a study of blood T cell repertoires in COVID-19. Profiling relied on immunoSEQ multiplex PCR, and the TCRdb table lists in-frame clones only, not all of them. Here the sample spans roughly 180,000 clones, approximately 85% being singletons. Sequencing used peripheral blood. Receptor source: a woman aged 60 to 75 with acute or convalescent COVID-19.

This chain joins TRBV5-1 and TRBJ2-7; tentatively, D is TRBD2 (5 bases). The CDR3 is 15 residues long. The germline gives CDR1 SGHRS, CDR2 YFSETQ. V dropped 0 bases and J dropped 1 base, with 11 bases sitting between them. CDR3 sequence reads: CASSLVPGKSYEQYF. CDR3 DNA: TGCGCCAGCAGCTTGGTTCCGGGAAAGTCCTACGAGCAGTACTTC.

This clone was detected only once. The CDR3 spells CASSPGGRTSEAFF. For the CDR3, the DNA is TGCGCCAGCAGCCCAGGGGGGCGGACCTCTGAAGCTTTCTTT. V is TRBV5-1 and J is TRBJ1-1, with 7 positions matching TRBD1. Trimming took 4 bases from V and 6 from J; bases not matched to a gene: 9. CDR1 is SGHRS and CDR2 is YFSETQ in the germline V gene. The CDR3 contains 14 residues.

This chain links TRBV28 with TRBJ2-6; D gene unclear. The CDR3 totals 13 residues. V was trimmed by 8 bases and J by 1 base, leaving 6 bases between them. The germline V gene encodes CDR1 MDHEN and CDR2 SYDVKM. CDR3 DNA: TGTGCCAGCGGAGATTCTGGGGCCAACGTCCTGACTTTC. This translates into CASGDSGANVLTF.

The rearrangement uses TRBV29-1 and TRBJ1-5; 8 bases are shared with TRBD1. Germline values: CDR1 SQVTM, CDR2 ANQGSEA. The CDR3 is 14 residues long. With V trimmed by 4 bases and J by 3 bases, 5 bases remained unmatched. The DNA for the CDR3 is TGCAGCGTTGCAGGACAGGGTTTCAATCAGCCCCAGCATTTT. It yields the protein CSVAGQGFNQPQHF.

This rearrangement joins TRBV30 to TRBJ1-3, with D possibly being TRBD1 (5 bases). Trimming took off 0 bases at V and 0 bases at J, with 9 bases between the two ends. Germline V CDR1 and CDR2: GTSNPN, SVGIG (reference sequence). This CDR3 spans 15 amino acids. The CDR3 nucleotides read TGTGCCTGGAGTGTACGCGGGGGCTCTGGAAACACCATATATTTT. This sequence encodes CAWSVRGGSGNTIYF.